This T cell receptor beta chain is from a study of cytomegalovirus exposure and HLA in healthy donors. Findings and limits, study-wide: Analyses of presence and absence presupposed an approximately uniform sequencing depth across donors.

This PCR relied on a set of 60 Vbeta primers and 13 Jbeta primers. Some clones are missing from TCRdb's copy, which holds only in-frame ones; the method was immunoSEQ multiplex PCR. The table shows tens of thousands of clones, with around four fifths occurring only once. A word on this clone: Its antigen is as yet unknown.

The sequencing input was PBMCs. The TCR was taken from a middle-aged woman in good health and CMV-seronegative.

CDR3 residues: CASSPGAGVLIEPQHF. The CDR3 coding sequence is TGTGCCAGCAGTCCGGGGGCGGGGGTCCTAATAGAGCCCCAGCATTTT. V gene TRBV28 combines with J gene TRBJ1-5; D possibly corresponds to TRBD1 (6 bases). V was trimmed by 5 bases and J by 8 bases, leaving 22 bases between them. The CDR3 length is 16 residues. Germline V gives CDR1 MDHEN, CDR2 SYDVKM.